The entry that follows covers one T cell receptor (beta chain) sequence. It has no known antigen specificity. The sample holds no much larger clone one base away, and base qualities are not on file. Via the germline V gene, CDR1 is SGHRS and CDR2 YFSETQ. The CDR3 sequence holds 14 residues, the cysteine and phenylalanine included. Left in the record is the CDR3 DNA by itself, 42 bases read in frame from the first base. V has 6 bases trimmed and J has 4 bases trimmed; junction bases matching no gene number 8. These data originate in a study of blood T cell repertoires in COVID-19 (TCRdb year 2020). For context, the study as a whole: The collaborator samples originated in the United States, Italy and Spain and spanned the acute and convalescent phases of COVID-19. The material from the prospective study consisted of cDNA or gDNA derived from T cells, B-cell-depleted T cells, or PBMCs. Subjects who had been exposed to COVID-19, were actively infected with it, or had recovered from it provided the deeply sampled blood TCRbeta repertoires that made up the dataset. The repertoires were made available in a free public database intended to serve as a resource for research on the immune response to SARS-CoV-2. The samples were drawn from the first 160 participants of the ongoing ImmuneRACE study and from 950 to 1,500 subjects provided by 6 global collaborators. Nearly every sample came with metadata listing a de-identified subject ID, COVID-19 status, age in years and sex. Where HLA class I and class II types were available, the types were taken from metadata supplied by the sample provider, not from assay-based typing.

Each collaborating institution followed its own protocols to collect whole blood in K2EDTA tubes. Collaborator samples were shipped for TCRbeta analysis as frozen whole blood, isolated PBMCs, or DNA extracted from either sample type. TCRbeta CDR3 regions were amplified from genomic DNA using the immunoSEQ Assay, a bias-controlled multiplex PCR. Per the original workflow: The number of nucleated cells in each sample was estimated from the amplification of reference gene primers within the assay. Sequence reads were collapsed and filtered to measure the absolute abundance of every unique TCRbeta CDR3 rearrangement. For each sample, productive Simpson clonality was calculated by taking the square root of Simpson's diversity index across productive rearrangements. The immuneACCESS repertoire file appears here via TCRdb, limited to in-frame rearrangements. These files lack a portion of the clones; in checked studies, under half of the deficit traces to unresolved V genes, and the cause of the others is not known. Clone size and V and J calls were adopted from that table, with D and trimming inferred from the DNA. A total of some 670,000 clones appear in this sample, more than 80% of them only once. Approximately 0.25% of the sample is held by the ten biggest clonotypes.

The research as a whole found: Clinical and demographic metadata were provided uncurated, with the amount varying by source and participant.

Sequencing input: peripheral blood. The receptor comes from a woman aged 18-29 years with acute or convalescent COVID-19. The chain was built from TRBV5-1 and TRBJ2-3, with 7 junctional bases fitting TRBD1. The CDR3 amino acid sequence is: CASTPNRGADTQYF. The nucleotides are TGCGCCAGCACCCCGAACAGGGGTGCAGATACGCAGTATTTT.